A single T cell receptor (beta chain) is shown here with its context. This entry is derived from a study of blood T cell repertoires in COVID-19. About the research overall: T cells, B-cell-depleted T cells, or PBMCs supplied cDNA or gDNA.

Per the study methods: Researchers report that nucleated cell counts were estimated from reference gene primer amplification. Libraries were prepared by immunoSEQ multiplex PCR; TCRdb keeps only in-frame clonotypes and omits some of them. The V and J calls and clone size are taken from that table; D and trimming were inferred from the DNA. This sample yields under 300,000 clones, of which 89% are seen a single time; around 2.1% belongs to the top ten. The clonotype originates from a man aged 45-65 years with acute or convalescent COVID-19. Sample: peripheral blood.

CDR3 in DNA: TGTGCCAGCAGCCCTGCCGGGACAGAGACTAACTATGGCTACACCTTC. Amino acid sequence: CASSPAGTETNYGYTF. V usage is TRBV9 and J usage is TRBJ1-2; TRBD1 matches at 7 bases. This CDR3 has 16 residues. The J segment lost 0 bases and the V segment lost 4 bases, leaving 9 bases of the junction unmatched. Germline assignment: CDR1 SGDLS and CDR2 YYNGEE.